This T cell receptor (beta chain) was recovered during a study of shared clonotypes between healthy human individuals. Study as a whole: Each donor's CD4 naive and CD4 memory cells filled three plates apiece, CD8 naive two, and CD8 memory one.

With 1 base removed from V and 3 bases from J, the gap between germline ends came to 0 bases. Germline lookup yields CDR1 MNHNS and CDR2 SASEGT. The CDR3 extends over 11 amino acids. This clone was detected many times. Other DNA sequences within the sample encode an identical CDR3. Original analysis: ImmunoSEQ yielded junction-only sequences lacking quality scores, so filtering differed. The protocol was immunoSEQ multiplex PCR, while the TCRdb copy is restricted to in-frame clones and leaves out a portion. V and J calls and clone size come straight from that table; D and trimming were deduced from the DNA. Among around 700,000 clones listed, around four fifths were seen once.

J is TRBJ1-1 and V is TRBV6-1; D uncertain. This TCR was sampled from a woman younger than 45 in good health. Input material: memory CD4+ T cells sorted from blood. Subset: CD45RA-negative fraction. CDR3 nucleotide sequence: TGTGCCAGCAGTGAAGACACTGAAGCTTTCTTT. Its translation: CASSEDTEAFF.